The 9 T cell receptor beta chains given below trace back to one sample, sequenced in a study of T cell repertoires in ileal Crohn's disease. Measured with immunoSEQ multiplex PCR; TCRdb has only the in-frame clones, and not every one. Of approximately 17,000 clones in the sample, almost 90% were seen once. The sequenced sample consisted of ileal tissue. Source of these receptors: an adult with Crohn's disease.

The gene calls are TRBV10-2 and TRBJ1-1; D remains ambiguous. Looked up from germline, CDR1 is WSHSY and CDR2 is SAAADI. This CDR3 is built from 13 residues. Trimming removed 6 bases at V and 1 base at J, with 9 bases between. In DNA, the CDR3 is TGCGCCAGCAGAGATACAGAGAACACTGAAGCTTTCTTT. It specifies CASRDTENTEAFF.

The chain carries TRBV28 and TRBJ2-5; TRBD2 might be the D (5 bases). The CDR3 consists of 14 residues. The germline V gene has CDR1 MDHEN and CDR2 SYDVKM. V was clipped by 3 bases and J by 4 bases, with 12 bases between them. The CDR3 loop reads CASSLGVRGETQYF. CDR3 bases: TGTGCCAGCAGTTTGGGAGTTCGGGGAGAGACCCAGTACTTC.

This clone was seen once. The chain recombines TRBV30 with TRBJ1-2, with D tentatively TRBD1 (5 bases). The CDR3 runs 13 residues. The germline CDR1 and CDR2 sequences are GTSNPN and SVGIG (reference sequence). V was trimmed by 3 bases and J by 8 bases, leaving 16 bases between them. CDR3 loop: CAWSQAGGRGYTF. In DNA, the CDR3 is TGTGCCTGGAGCCAAGCGGGGGGAAGGGGCTACACCTTC.

J is TRBJ2-7 and V is TRBV20-1, with D possibly TRBD2 on 5 matching bases. V was shortened by 7 bases and J by 4 bases, with 11 bases between the two germline ends. This CDR3 region has 11 residues. Germline V lookup: CDR1 DFQATT, CDR2 SNEGSKA (reference sequence). This CDR3 is CSVDWEYEQYF. The DNA for the CDR3 is TGCAGTGTAGACTGGGAGTACGAGCAGTACTTC.

The chain links TRBV6-1 to TRBJ1-2; D is uncertain. V was cut by 3 bases and J by 4 bases, with 12 bases left in between. Per the germline V gene, CDR1 is MNHNS and CDR2 is SASEGT. The length of the CDR3 is 14 residues. The CDR3 is CASSDPEPAYGYTF. Here the CDR3 DNA reads TGTGCCAGCAGTGATCCGGAGCCGGCCTATGGCTACACCTTC.

The chain joins TRBV5-4 to TRBJ1-2, with 8 bases that match TRBD1. V shed 5 bases, J shed 2 bases, and the junction held 5 bases outside the gene matches. Per germline, CDR1 SGHNT and CDR2 YYREEE (reference sequence). The CDR3 is 14 residues long. CDR3 region: CASRTTGDNYGYTF. CDR3 bases: TGTGCCAGCAGAACGACAGGGGACAACTATGGCTACACCTTC.

The V and J genes are TRBV6-5 and TRBJ1-3, with 8 bases lining up with TRBD1. CDR3 length: 15 amino acids. The trim removed 6 bases at V and 0 bases at J, leaving 4 bases unmatched. Germline V gives CDR1 MNHEY, CDR2 SVGAGI. The CDR3 nucleotides are TGTGCCAGCAGGGACAGGGACCCCTCTGGAAACACCATATATTTT. Translating it yields CASRDRDPSGNTIYF.

This clone showed up just a few times. This rearrangement joins TRBV2 to TRBJ2-6; D not resolved. The CDR3 contains 12 residues. Germline lookup yields CDR1 SNHLY and CDR2 FYNNEI. Trimming pared 7 bases from V and 2 bases from J, leaving 3 bases between. The CDR3 DNA is TGTGCCAGCAATACTGGGGCCAACGTCCTGACTTTC. It yields the protein CASNTGANVLTF.

This sequence joins TRBV5-4 and TRBJ1-2; 7 nucleotides line up with TRBD1. The CDR3 covers 13 residues. V was pared by 0 bases and J by 8 bases, with 4 bases of the junction left unmatched. CDR1 is SGHNT and CDR2 is YYREEE in the germline V gene (reference sequence). In DNA, the CDR3 is TGTGCCAGCAGCTTGGACAGGGGAGACGGCTACACCTTC. Its translation is CASSLDRGDGYTF.